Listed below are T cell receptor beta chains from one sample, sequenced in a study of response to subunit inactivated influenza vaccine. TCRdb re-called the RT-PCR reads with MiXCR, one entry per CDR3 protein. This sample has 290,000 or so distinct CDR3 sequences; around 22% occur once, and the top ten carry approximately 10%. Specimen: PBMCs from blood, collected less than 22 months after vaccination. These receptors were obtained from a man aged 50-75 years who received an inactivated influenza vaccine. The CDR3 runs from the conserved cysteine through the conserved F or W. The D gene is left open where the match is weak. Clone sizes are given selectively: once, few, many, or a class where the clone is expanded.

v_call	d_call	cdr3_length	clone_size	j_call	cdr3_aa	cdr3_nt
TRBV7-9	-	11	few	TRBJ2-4	CASSSGSIQYF	TGTGCCAGCAGCTCAGGGAGCATTCAGTACTTC
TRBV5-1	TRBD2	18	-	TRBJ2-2	CASSAGLAGAANTGELFF	TGCGCCAGCAGCGCGGGACTAGCGGGGGCCGCGAACACCGGGGAGCTGTTTTTT
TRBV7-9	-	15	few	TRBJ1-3	CASSLSAVSGNTIYF	TGTGCCAGCAGCTTAAGTGCGGTCTCTGGAAACACCATATATTTT
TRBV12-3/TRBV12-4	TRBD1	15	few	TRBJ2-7	CASSTAGTGVYEQYF	TGTGCCAGCAGCACTGCCGGGACAGGGGTCTACGAGCAGTACTTC
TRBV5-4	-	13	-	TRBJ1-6	CASSLDRGSPLHF	TGTGCCAGCAGCTTGGATCGTGGTTCACCCCTCCACTTT
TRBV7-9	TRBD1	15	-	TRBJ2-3	CASSLGDRSTGTQYF	TGTGCCAGCAGCTTAGGGGACAGGAGCACGGGTACGCAGTATTTT
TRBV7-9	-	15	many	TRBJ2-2	CASSLGAGGTGELFF	TGTGCCAGCAGCTTAGGGGCAGGAGGAACCGGGGAGCTGTTTTTT
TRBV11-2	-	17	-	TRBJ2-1	CASSSNRIRDLYNEQFF	TGTGCCAGCAGCTCAAACCGTATCCGGGACTTATACAATGAGCAGTTCTTC
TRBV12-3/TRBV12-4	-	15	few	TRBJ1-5	CASSLGRGNYQPQHF	TGTGCCAGCAGCCTCGGACGGGGAAACTATCAGCCCCAGCATTTT
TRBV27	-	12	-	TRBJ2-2	CASRLEAGELFF	TGTGCCAGCAGACTAGAGGCCGGGGAGCTGTTTTTT